The 25 T cell receptor beta chains listed next were all sequenced from one sample in a study of radiotherapy plus CTLA-4 blockade in lung cancer. Method: immunoSEQ multiplex PCR; TCRdb's copy keeps in-frame clones and lacks some. This repertoire shows 80,000 to 100,000 clones, about 70% found once; its top ten account for around 2.7%. The sequencing used peripheral blood, collected from a patient treated with radiotherapy plus ipilimumab. Receptor source: a human donor with non-small cell lung cancer who had a partial response to radiotherapy plus ipilimumab. Some clones in this sample may be carry-over from other donors' samples.

In nucleotides, the CDR3 is TGTGCCAGCAGTTACGACCGGGACACCTCCTACGAGCAGTACTTC. It is translated as CASSYDRDTSYEQYF. The chain recombines TRBV6-5 with TRBJ2-7; D is possibly TRBD1 (6 bases). V dropped 2 bases and J dropped 0 bases, with 11 bases sitting between them. The CDR3 contains 15 residues. The germline CDR1 and CDR2 sequences are MNHEY and SVGAGI.

This clone is a singleton in its sample. This chain uses TRBV6-1 with TRBJ2-1, with D possibly being TRBD2 (6 bases). CDR3 length: 12 residues. The germline V gene has CDR1 MNHNS and CDR2 SASEGT. Trimming took off 7 bases at V and 7 bases at J, with 11 bases between the two ends. CDR3 sequence: CASTGGMNEQFF. The CDR3 DNA is TGTGCCAGCACCGGGGGAATGAATGAGCAGTTCTTC.

The sample holds one count of this clone. This chain joins TRBV28 and TRBJ1-1; no firm D call. There are 14 residues in the CDR3. Germline lookup yields CDR1 MDHEN and CDR2 SYDVKM. Trimming took off 1 base at V and 5 bases at J, with 11 bases between the two ends. The CDR3 sequence: CASSLLEAQTEAFF. The CDR3 coding sequence is TGTGCCAGCAGTTTATTGGAGGCGCAGACTGAAGCTTTCTTT.

The V gene is TRBV12-5, the J gene TRBJ2-7; TRBD2 matches at 12 bases. Per the germline V gene, CDR1 is LGHNT and CDR2 is FRNRAP. J lost 1 base, V lost 2 bases, and 6 bases had no gene match. The CDR3 runs to 17 residues. CDR3: CASGLPRLAGESYEQYF. The CDR3 region has the DNA TGTGCTAGTGGTTTGCCGCGACTAGCGGGGGAGTCCTACGAGCAGTACTTC.

The chain couples TRBV7-3 to TRBJ2-2; unclear D gene. The ends were cut back, 5 bases at V and 7 bases at J, with 17 bases in the middle. The CDR3 runs 15 residues. CDR1 and CDR2 from the germline V gene are SGHTA and FQGTGA. The DNA of the CDR3 is TGTGCCAGCAGCACCTCGACGGGTCTCGGCGGGGAGCTGTTTTTT. Translated, it gives CASSTSTGLGGELFF.

In DNA, the CDR3 is TGTGCCAGCAGTTTAGAACAGGGAAGAGTGAACACTGAAGCTTTCTTT. Encoded protein: CASSLEQGRVNTEAFF. This sequence joins TRBV27 and TRBJ1-1; D might be TRBD1 (6 bases). CDR1 is MNHEY, CDR2 SMNVEV, per germline (reference sequence). V was cut by 2 bases and J by 0 bases, with 13 bases left in between. The CDR3 contains 16 residues.

V and J are TRBV19 and TRBJ1-1; D might be TRBD1 (5 bases). Germline V gene data show CDR1 as LNHDA and CDR2 as SQIVND (reference sequence). Trimming pared 3 bases from V and 4 bases from J, leaving 12 bases between. The CDR3 runs to 14 residues. CDR3 in DNA: TGTGCCAGTAGTATTGGGGTTAGGGGCACTGAAGCTTTCTTT. Protein product: CASSIGVRGTEAFF.

This rearrangement joins TRBV4-2 to TRBJ1-2; the match to TRBD1 covers 9 bases. The J segment lost 5 bases and the V segment lost 1 base, leaving 5 bases of the junction unmatched. Germline CDR1 is LGHNA and CDR2 is YNFKEQ. The CDR3 sequence is 15 residues long. CDR3 bases: TGTGCCAGCAGCCAAGCCGCGACAGGGGGATATGGCTACACCTTC. Protein: CASSQAATGGYGYTF.

V gene TRBV19 combines with J gene TRBJ1-4; D call uncertain. This CDR3 comprises 15 residues. V was shortened by 3 bases and J by 2 bases, with 10 bases between the two germline ends. The germline CDR1 and CDR2 sequences are LNHDA and SQIVND (reference sequence). The CDR3 reads CASSMVPGTNEKLFF. The CDR3 bases are TGTGCCAGTAGTATGGTTCCGGGGACTAATGAAAAACTGTTTTTT.

The chain recombines TRBV7-9 with TRBJ2-6; D gene ambiguous. The CDR3 is 15 residues long. V gave up 5 bases and J gave up 2 bases, with 10 bases separating them. Per germline, CDR1 SEHNR and CDR2 FQNEAQ (reference sequence). The CDR3, as DNA: TGTGCCAGCAGCCCGCCGTCGGCTGGGGCCAACGTCCTGACTTTC. Translating gives CASSPPSAGANVLTF.

CDR3 residues: CASSDSGMCTF. The CDR3 DNA reads TGTGCCAGCAGCGATTCAGGGATGTGCACCTTC. This chain joins TRBV9 and TRBJ1-2, with D possibly TRBD1 on 5 matching bases. The CDR3 loop spans 11 amino acids. The V gene lost 3 bases and the J gene lost 13 bases, with 13 bases spanning the gap. CDR1 is SGDLS, CDR2 YYNGEE, per germline.

J is TRBJ2-7 and V is TRBV19; a weak D match, TRBD2 (6 bases). Trimming shortened V by 6 bases and J by 5 bases, and 23 bases separated the two germline ends. Germline CDR1 LNHDA, CDR2 SQIVND (reference sequence). The CDR3 consists of 16 residues. CDR3 amino acids: CASSAPGGVRLNEQYF. The CDR3, as DNA: TGTGCCAGTAGCGCGCCCGGAGGGGTCCGATTGAACGAGCAGTACTTC. The variable domain in full, completed from reference TRBV19 and TRBJ2-7, reads DGGITQSPKYLFRKEGQNVTLSCEQNLNHDAMYWYRQDPGQGLRLIYYSQIVNDFQKGDIAEGYSVSREKKESFPLTVTSAQKNPTAFYLCASSAPGGVRLNEQYFGPGTRLTVT.

The V gene is TRBV10-2, the J gene TRBJ1-2; D is possibly TRBD1 (5 bases). Trimming stripped 6 bases from V and 5 bases from J, with 13 bases between. The germline V gene has CDR1 WSHSY and CDR2 SAAADI. The CDR3 spans 13 residues. The CDR3 spells CASRVDRGYGYTF. CDR3 sequence (DNA): TGCGCCAGCAGGGTGGACCGGGGGTATGGCTACACCTTC.

This chain links TRBV6-1 with TRBJ2-7, with 13 nucleotides matching TRBD2. The V gene's germline CDR1 is MNHNS and CDR2 SASEGT. The length of the CDR3 is 15 residues. J was trimmed by 2 bases and V by 7 bases; bases with no gene match: 5. CDR3 in amino acids: CASKQGLAGPYEQYF. The CDR3 DNA is TGTGCCAGCAAGCAGGGACTAGCGGGACCCTACGAGCAGTACTTC.

This clone was found once. The rearrangement links TRBV19 to TRBJ1-2, with no clear D. Per the germline V gene, CDR1 is LNHDA and CDR2 is SQIVND (reference sequence). Trimming removed 6 bases at V and 3 bases at J, with 11 bases between. CDR3 length: 13 amino acids. The CDR3 sequence: CASRVREHYGYTF. DNA of the CDR3: TGTGCCAGTAGGGTCCGGGAACACTATGGCTACACCTTC.

This clone was picked up a small number of times. This chain links TRBV5-1 with TRBJ2-7, with 11 positions matching TRBD1. V lost 4 bases and J lost 4; bases outside the gene matches: 10. The germline V gene encodes CDR1 SGHRS and CDR2 YFSETQ. The CDR3 is 16 residues long. This CDR3 is CASSPPIGTGGYEQYF. As DNA, the CDR3 is TGCGCCAGCAGCCCACCAATCGGGACAGGGGGGTACGAGCAGTACTTC.

The rearrangement joins TRBV4-3 to TRBJ2-5, with TRBD2 identical over 10 bases. In germline, CDR1 is LGHNA, CDR2 YSLEER. V was clipped by 0 bases and J by 2 bases; unmatched bases: 6. This CDR3 region has 17 residues. CDR3 bases: TGCGCCAGCAGCCAAGATTGGCAGCGGGGGGGACAAGAGACCCAGTACTTC. It yields the protein CASSQDWQRGGQETQYF.

This clone was counted once. The chain couples TRBV5-1 to TRBJ2-1, with D possibly TRBD2 on 6 matching bases. This CDR3 comprises 17 residues. V was trimmed by 4 bases and J by 0 bases, leaving 17 bases between them. The V gene's germline CDR1 is SGHRS and CDR2 YFSETQ. The CDR3 sequence is CASSHHLGGSSYNEQFF. DNA of the CDR3: TGCGCCAGCAGCCACCACCTGGGGGGAAGCTCCTACAATGAGCAGTTCTTC. Supplemented by reference TRBV5-1 and TRBJ2-1, the full variable domain reads KAGVTQTPRYLIKTRGQQVTLSCSPISGHRSVSWYQQTPGQGLQFLFEYFSETQRNKGNFPGRFSGRQFSNSRSEMNVSTLELGDSALYLCASSHHLGGSSYNEQFFGPGTRLTVL.

This clone turned up a few times. CDR3 in DNA: TGTGCCAGCAGCAGCGAGACAACGGGGGGGGCCTACGAGCAGTACTTC. Translating gives CASSSETTGGAYEQYF. The chain carries TRBV7-9 and TRBJ2-7; 8 bases line up with TRBD2. CDR3 length: 16 amino acids. Trimming at V came to 5 bases and at J to 2 bases, leaving 11 bases not matched to a gene. Germline CDR1 and CDR2: SEHNR and FQNEAQ (reference sequence).

The CDR3 reads CASRFQQGGGTEAFF. In DNA form, the CDR3 reads TGTGCCAGCAGATTCCAACAGGGAGGGGGCACTGAAGCTTTCTTT. The rearrangement joins TRBV6-5 to TRBJ1-1; maybe TRBD1 (6 bases). The CDR3 consists of 15 residues. V gave up 6 bases and J gave up 4 bases, with 18 bases separating them. Per germline, CDR1 MNHEY and CDR2 SVGAGI.

This clone was observed a few times. The rearrangement joins TRBV14 to TRBJ1-2; maybe TRBD1 (5 bases). The CDR3 runs to 13 residues. From germline, CDR1 is SGHDN and CDR2 FVKESK. The V end was cut by 4 bases, the J end by 5 bases, with 11 bases between. The CDR3 loop reads CASSRTEGYGYTF. DNA for the CDR3: TGTGCCAGCAGCCGGACGGAGGGGTATGGCTACACCTTC. The full variable domain, its missing parts supplied by reference TRBV14 and TRBJ1-2, is EAGVTQFPSHSVIEKGQTVTLRCDPISGHDNLYWYRRVMGKEIKFLLHFVKESKQDESGMPNNRFLAERTGGTYSTLKVQPAELEDSGVYFCASSRTEGYGYTFGSGTRLTVV.

J is TRBJ1-3 and V is TRBV28; no firm D call. The germline V and J ends were trimmed by 2 bases and 0 bases, with 11 bases remaining between them. This CDR3 is 16 amino acids long. Germline values: CDR1 MDHEN, CDR2 SYDVKM. The CDR3: CASSLIIGSSGNTIYF. CDR3 coding DNA: TGTGCCAGCAGTTTAATAATCGGGAGCTCTGGAAACACCATATATTTT.

The chain couples TRBV2 to TRBJ1-6; 9 bases line up with TRBD1. The CDR3 has 14 amino acids. The germline V gene has CDR1 SNHLY and CDR2 FYNNEI. The V and J ends lost 6 bases and 7 bases, in that order; junction bases with no gene match: 4. The DNA of the CDR3 is TGTGCCAGCAGGGAGGACAGGGGAAATTCACCCCTCCACTTT. Its translation: CASREDRGNSPLHF.

This clone was seen more than once but under ten times. Here the CDR3 reads CASSPGTSGTRTDTQYF. In DNA form, the CDR3 reads TGTGCCAGCAGTCCGGGGACTAGCGGGACACGAACAGATACGCAGTATTTT. The chain is built from TRBV28 and TRBJ2-3; 13 bases line up with TRBD2. Germline assignment: CDR1 MDHEN and CDR2 SYDVKM. Unmatched junction bases numbered 8, after V lost 5 bases and J lost 3 bases. The CDR3 is 17 amino acids.

The chain employs TRBV9 and TRBJ2-7; D call uncertain. Germline assignment: CDR1 SGDLS and CDR2 YYNGEE. The CDR3 is 12 amino acids. V lost 5 bases and J lost 0, with 6 bases in between. CDR3 in amino acids: CASSGGSYEQYF. The CDR3 region has the DNA TGTGCCAGCAGTGGCGGCTCCTACGAGCAGTACTTC.